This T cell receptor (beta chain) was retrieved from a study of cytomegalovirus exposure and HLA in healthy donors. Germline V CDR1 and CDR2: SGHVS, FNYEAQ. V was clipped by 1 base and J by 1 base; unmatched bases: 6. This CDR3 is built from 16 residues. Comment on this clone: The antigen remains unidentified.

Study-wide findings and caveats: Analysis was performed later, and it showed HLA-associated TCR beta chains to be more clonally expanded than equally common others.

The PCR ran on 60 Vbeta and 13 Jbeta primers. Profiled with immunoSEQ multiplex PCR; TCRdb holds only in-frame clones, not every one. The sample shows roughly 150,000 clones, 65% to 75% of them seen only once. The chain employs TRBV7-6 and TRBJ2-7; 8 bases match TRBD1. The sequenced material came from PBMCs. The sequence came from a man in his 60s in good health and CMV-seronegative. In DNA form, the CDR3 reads TGTGCCAGCAGCTTAGGCACCGGGACAGGTTCCTACGAGCAGTACTTC. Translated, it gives CASSLGTGTGSYEQYF.